This TCR beta chain was identified during a study of breast tumors, draining lymph nodes, adjacent tissues. Whole-study findings and limits: Data fit most tumor T cells coming from lymph node, expanding in tumor. Data only fit, rather than demonstrated, lymph node origin of most tumor T cells. Tumor TCR diversity was below lymph nodes but above nontumor tissue. Luminal-like breast cancer showed significantly greater tumor-nontumor repertoire similarity than basal-like breast cancer did.

TCRdb independently ran MiXCR on the multiplex PCR reads; one entry per CDR3 protein. The data show 270,000 or so distinct CDR3 sequences, about 33% seen once. Concerning this clonotype: Its antigen is not identified.

CDR1 is LNHNV, CDR2 YYDKDF, per germline (reference sequence). Trimming cost V 5 bases and J 4 bases, with 11 bases left between them. The length of the CDR3 is 13 residues. Axillary draining lymph nodes of breast cancer patients supplied the node samples. The sequenced sample consisted of axillary lymph node tissue. The genes are TRBV15 and TRBJ2-5; no clear D. This receptor was obtained from a female donor with breast cancer. Some clones in this sample may be carry-over from other donors' samples. CDR3 DNA sequence: TGTGCCACCAGCGTACGTTTTGGAGAGACCCAGTACTTC. Translated: CATSVRFGETQYF.